The clone carrying this T cell receptor (beta chain) was seen repeatedly, ten times or more. What it binds is unknown. This sample is part of a study of T cell repertoires in cytomegalovirus infection. Germline assignment: CDR1 MDHEN and CDR2 SYDVKM. V was pared by 7 bases and J by 10 bases, with 11 bases between. The CDR3 is 11 residues long. Study results and caveats: Pooled public TCR beta family frequency picked out CMV carriers with the relevant HLA. Predominance within the ex vivo response was attributable to HLA-C-restricted CMV-specific TCR beta clonotypes.

TCRdb re-derived calls from the reads in MiXCR, one entry per CDR3 protein. The table lists 150,000 to 200,000 distinct CDR3 sequences, 14% of them singletons. The rearrangement uses TRBV28 and TRBJ1-5; D not certain. The sequencing sample was made of PBMCs. The receptor was isolated from a human donor in good health (CMV status not recorded). Some clones in this sample may be carry-over from other donors' samples. The CDR3 DNA is TGTGCCAGCACCAAGGGTCGACCCCAGCATTTT. Translation: CASTKGRPQHF. Complete variable domain (other parts from reference TRBV28 and TRBJ1-5): DVKVTQSSRYLVKRTGEKVFLECVQDMDHENMFWYRQDPGLGLRLIYFSYDVKMKEKGDIPEGYSVSREKKERFSLILESASTNQTSMYLCASTKGRPQHFGDGTRLSIL.